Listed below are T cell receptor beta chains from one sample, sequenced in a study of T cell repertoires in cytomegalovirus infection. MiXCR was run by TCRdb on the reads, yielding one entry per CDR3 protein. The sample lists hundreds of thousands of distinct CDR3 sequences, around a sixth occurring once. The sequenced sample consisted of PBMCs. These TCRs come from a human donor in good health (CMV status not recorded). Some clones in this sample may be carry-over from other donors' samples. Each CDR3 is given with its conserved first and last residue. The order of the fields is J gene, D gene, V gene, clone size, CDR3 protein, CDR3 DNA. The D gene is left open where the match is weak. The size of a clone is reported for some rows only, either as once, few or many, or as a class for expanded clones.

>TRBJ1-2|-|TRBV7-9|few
CASRTGTSGYTF
TGTGCCAGCAGAACCGGGACATCTGGCTACACCTTC
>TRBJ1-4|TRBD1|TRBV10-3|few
CAIRPGQGAGGEKLFF
TGTGCCATCAGACCCGGACAGGGGGCAGGAGGGGAAAAACTGTTTTTT
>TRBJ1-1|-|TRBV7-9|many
CASSLELNTEAFF
TGTGCCAGCAGCTTAGAATTGAACACTGAAGCTTTCTTT
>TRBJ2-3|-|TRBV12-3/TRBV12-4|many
CASTRTVGAADTQYF
TGTGCCAGCACCCGGACGGTCGGGGCAGCAGATACGCAGTATTTT
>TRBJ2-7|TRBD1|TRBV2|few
CASSGQGGTYEQYF
TGTGCCAGCAGCGGACAGGGAGGAACCTACGAGCAGTACTTC
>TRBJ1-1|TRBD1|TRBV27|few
CASSEQTPGQWENTEAFF
TGTGCCAGCAGTGAACAAACGCCGGGACAGTGGGAGAACACTGAAGCTTTCTTT
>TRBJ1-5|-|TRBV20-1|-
CSARPQPNQPQHF
TGCAGTGCTAGGCCCCAGCCCAATCAGCCCCAGCATTTT
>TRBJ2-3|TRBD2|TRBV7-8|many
CASSLTRGGVTSTDTQYF
TGTGCCAGCAGCTTAACTCGCGGGGGGGTTACTAGCACAGATACGCAGTATTTT
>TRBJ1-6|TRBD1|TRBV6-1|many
CASSQDRENSPLHF
TGTGCCAGCAGCCAAGACAGGGAGAATTCACCCCTCCACTTT
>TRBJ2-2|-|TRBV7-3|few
CASSAPQGTGELFF
TGTGCCAGCAGCGCGCCCCAGGGAACCGGGGAGCTGTTTTTT
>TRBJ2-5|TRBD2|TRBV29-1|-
CSVVTSGAQETQYF
TGCAGCGTTGTTACTAGCGGGGCACAAGAGACCCAGTACTTC
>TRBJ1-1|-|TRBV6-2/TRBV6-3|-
CASSHVIPGPEAFF
TGTGCCAGCAGCCATGTCATACCGGGCCCTGAAGCTTTCTTT
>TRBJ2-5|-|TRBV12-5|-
CASGSTQYF
TGTGCTAGTGGTTCGACACAGTACTTC
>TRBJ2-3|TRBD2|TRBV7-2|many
CASRTPAGGVSTDTQYF
TGTGCCAGCAGGACCCCAGCGGGGGGGGTAAGCACAGATACGCAGTATTTT
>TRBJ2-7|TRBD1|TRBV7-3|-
CASSFGQAYEQYF
TGTGCCAGCAGCTTCGGACAGGCATACGAGCAGTACTTC
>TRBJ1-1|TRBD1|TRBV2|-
CASTQTGENTEAFF
TGTGCCAGCACTCAGACAGGGGAAAACACTGAAGCTTTCTTT
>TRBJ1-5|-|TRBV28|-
CASSLDLDARGNQPQHF
TGTGCCAGCAGTTTGGACCTCGACGCACGGGGGAATCAGCCCCAGCATTTT
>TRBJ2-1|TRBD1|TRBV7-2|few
CASSASGQGSTSEFF
TGTGCCAGCAGCGCCTCTGGACAGGGGAGCACTTCGGAATTCTTC
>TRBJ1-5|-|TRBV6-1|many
CASWGLWQPQHF
TGTGCCAGTTGGGGGCTGTGGCAGCCCCAGCATTTT
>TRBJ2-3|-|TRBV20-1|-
CSARKAGSTDTQYF
TGCAGTGCTAGAAAGGCAGGGAGCACAGATACGCAGTATTTT
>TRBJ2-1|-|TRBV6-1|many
CASSEGWQASLYNEQFF
TGTGCCAGCAGTGAAGGTTGGCAGGCATCCCTTTACAATGAGCAGTTCTTC
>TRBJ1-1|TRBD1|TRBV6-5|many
CASSYDRGRTEAFF
TGTGCCAGCAGTTACGACAGGGGGCGAACTGAAGCTTTCTTT
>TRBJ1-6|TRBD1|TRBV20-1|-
CSARDPGTGNSPLHF
TGCAGTGCTAGAGATCCGGGGACAGGGAATTCACCCCTCCACTTT
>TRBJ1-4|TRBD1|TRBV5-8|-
CASSLGTGGNEKLFF
TGTGCCAGCAGCCTGGGGACAGGCGGCAATGAAAAACTGTTTTTT
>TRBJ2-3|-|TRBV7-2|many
CASSGHTKDTQYF
TGTGCCAGCAGCGGACACACGAAAGATACGCAGTATTTT
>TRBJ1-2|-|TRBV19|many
CASSGGFGYGYTF
TGTGCCAGTAGTGGGGGCTTCGGCTATGGCTACACCTTC
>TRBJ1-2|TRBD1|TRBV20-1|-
CSANNRDRGLVGGYTF
TGCAGTGCGAATAACCGGGACAGGGGGCTAGTTGGCGGCTACACCTTC